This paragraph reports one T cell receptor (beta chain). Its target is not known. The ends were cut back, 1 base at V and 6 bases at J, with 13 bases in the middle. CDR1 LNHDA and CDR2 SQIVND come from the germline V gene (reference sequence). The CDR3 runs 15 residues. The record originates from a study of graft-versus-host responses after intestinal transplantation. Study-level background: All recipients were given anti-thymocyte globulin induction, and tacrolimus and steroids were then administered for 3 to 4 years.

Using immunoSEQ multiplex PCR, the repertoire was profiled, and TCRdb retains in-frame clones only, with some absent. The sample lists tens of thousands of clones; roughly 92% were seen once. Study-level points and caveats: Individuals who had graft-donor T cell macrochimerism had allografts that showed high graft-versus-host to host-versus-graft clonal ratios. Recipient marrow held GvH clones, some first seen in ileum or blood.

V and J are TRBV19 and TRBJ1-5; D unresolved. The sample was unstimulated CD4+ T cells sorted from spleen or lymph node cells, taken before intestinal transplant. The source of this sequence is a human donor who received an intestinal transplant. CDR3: CASSIGSSWGQPQHF. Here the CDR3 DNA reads TGTGCCAGTAGTATAGGCAGCTCTTGGGGTCAGCCCCAGCATTTT. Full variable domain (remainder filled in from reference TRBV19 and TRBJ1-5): DGGITQSPKYLFRKEGQNVTLSCEQNLNHDAMYWYRQDPGQGLRLIYYSQIVNDFQKGDIAEGYSVSREKKESFPLTVTSAQKNPTAFYLCASSIGSSWGQPQHFGDGTRLSIL.